The 27 T cell receptor beta chains presented below share a single source sample, sequenced in a study of a mutant IDH1 vaccine in newly diagnosed glioma. Stated time point: baseline, week 1 (first vaccination visit). Indicated treatment: pre-vaccination baseline after standard-of-care therapy. Only in-frame clones appear in the TCRdb table, and some are missing; sequencing was by immunoSEQ multiplex PCR. Here the sample spans under 35,000 clones, approximately 90% being singletons. The specimen was PBMCs, collected from a glioma patient treated with radiotherapy, temozolomide or both. The receptors were sampled from a woman in her 40s with glioma.

The chain carries TRBV6-1 and TRBJ1-4, with 8 positions matching TRBD1. The CDR3 is 15 amino acids. Per germline, CDR1 MNHNS and CDR2 SASEGT. J gave up 0 bases and V 6 bases, and 3 bases lay outside the gene matches. The CDR3 sequence: CASRDRGATNEKLFF. Written as DNA, the CDR3 is TGTGCCAGCAGAGACAGGGGAGCAACTAATGAAAAACTGTTTTTT.

In this sample, this clone turned up a few times. The chain couples TRBV2 to TRBJ2-7, with 10 bases fitting TRBD1. CDR1 is SNHLY and CDR2 is FYNNEI in the germline V gene. J lost 4 bases, V lost 5 bases, and 8 bases had no gene match. The length of the CDR3 is 15 residues. CDR3 protein: CASSSRDRGGYEQYF. The CDR3 nucleotides are TGTGCCAGCAGTAGCCGGGACAGGGGAGGTTACGAGCAGTACTTC. The full variable domain, with the rest looked up from reference TRBV2 and TRBJ2-7, is EPEVTQTPSHQVTQMGQEVILRCVPISNHLYFYWYRQILGQKVEFLVSFYNNEISEKSEIFDDQFSVERPDGSNFTLKIRSTKLEDSAMYFCASSSRDRGGYEQYFGPGTRLTVT.

In its sample, this clone was seen once. The chain couples TRBV5-1 to TRBJ1-1; tentative D call: TRBD1 (5 bases). The CDR3 runs 13 residues. Germline V CDR1 and CDR2: SGHRS, YFSETQ. Deletions cut 3 bases from V and 5 bases from J, with 11 bases between. CDR3 coding DNA: TGCGCCAGCAGCTGGGGCGGGGGGACTGAAGCTTTCTTT. This translates into CASSWGGGTEAFF.

This clone was recorded once. The rearrangement uses TRBV6-5 and TRBJ1-1; 9 bases are a match to TRBD1. The CDR3 spans 16 residues. Germline lookup yields CDR1 MNHEY and CDR2 SVGAGI. V trimming: 4 bases; J trimming: 4 bases; junction bases outside the gene matches: 10. The CDR3, as DNA: TGTGCCAGCAGTTCCGGTTGGGGGACAGGGTCCACTGAAGCTTTCTTT. Its translation is CASSSGWGTGSTEAFF.

V usage is TRBV5-1 and J usage is TRBJ1-1; TRBD1 matches at 12 bases. J gave up 0 bases and V 4 bases, and 10 bases lay outside the gene matches. The CDR3 spans 18 residues. CDR1 and CDR2 (germline): SGHRS, YFSETQ. This CDR3 is CASSRMGTGGPMNTEAFF. CDR3 nucleotides: TGCGCCAGCAGCCGAATGGGGACAGGGGGCCCCATGAACACTGAAGCTTTCTTT. Supplemented by reference TRBV5-1 and TRBJ1-1, the full variable domain reads KAGVTQTPRYLIKTRGQQVTLSCSPISGHRSVSWYQQTPGQGLQFLFEYFSETQRNKGNFPGRFSGRQFSNSRSEMNVSTLELGDSALYLCASSRMGTGGPMNTEAFFGQGTRLTVV.

As for this clone: The junction shows a germline mismatch at one end, possibly a read error. This rearrangement joins TRBV5-1 to TRBJ2-7; possible D gene TRBD2, 5 bases. Germline assignment: CDR1 SGHRS and CDR2 YFSETQ. CDR3 size: 12 residues. The CDR3 is CASSLGEGEQYF. In DNA, the CDR3 is TGCGCCAGCAGTTTGGGAGAGGGCGAGCAGTACTTC.

CDR3 sequence: CASSQRRVQAEKLFF. In DNA form, the CDR3 reads TGCGCCAGCAGCCAACGGAGGGTGCAGGCTGAAAAACTGTTTTTT. This chain uses TRBV4-1 with TRBJ1-4, with D unclear. This CDR3 has 15 amino acids. With 2 bases removed from V and 7 bases from J, the gap between germline ends came to 14 bases. Germline CDR1 MGHRA, CDR2 YSYEKL.

The chain couples TRBV5-1 to TRBJ1-3; TRBD1 aligns across 7 bases. The CDR3 is made up of 16 amino acids. V was clipped by 0 bases and J by 4 bases; unmatched bases: 7. The germline V gene encodes CDR1 SGHRS and CDR2 YFSETQ. The CDR3 DNA is TGCGCCAGCAGCTTGGCGGGGAGGGGGCTCGGAAACACCATATATTTT. The encoded protein is CASSLAGRGLGNTIYF.

This clone appeared a few times. The genes are TRBV28 and TRBJ1-5, with 8 bases aligning to TRBD1. CDR3 length equals 16 residues. V dropped 5 bases and J dropped 3; count of bases not matched to a gene: 9. Per germline, CDR1 MDHEN and CDR2 SYDVKM. The CDR3 sequence: CASSKHRTGFNQPQHF. In nucleotides, the CDR3 is TGTGCCAGCAGTAAACACCGGACAGGGTTCAATCAGCCCCAGCATTTT.

The DNA of the CDR3 is TGTGCCAGCAGCTTGGACAGGGGCCTTAACTATGGCTACACCTTC. It codes for CASSLDRGLNYGYTF. The chain has TRBV5-4 and TRBJ1-2; TRBD1 agrees at 7 bases. V lost 0 bases, J lost 1 base, and 3 bases stayed unmatched. The germline gives CDR1 SGHNT, CDR2 YYREEE (reference sequence). The CDR3 length is 15 residues.

The chain employs TRBV6-1 and TRBJ1-2; D is possibly TRBD1 (5 bases). V lost 3 bases and J lost 2, with 7 bases in between. The CDR3 totals 13 residues. Per the germline V gene, CDR1 is MNHNS and CDR2 is SASEGT. The CDR3 sequence: CASSDGGNYGYTF. The CDR3 DNA follows: TGTGCCAGCAGTGATGGGGGGAACTATGGCTACACCTTC.

V usage is TRBV2 and J usage is TRBJ1-6, with D hard to call. Trimming pared 0 bases from V and 0 bases from J, leaving 12 bases between. This CDR3 region has 18 residues. Germline V lookup: CDR1 SNHLY, CDR2 FYNNEI. The CDR3 protein is CASSEAEAPSSYNSPLHF. CDR3 DNA sequence: TGTGCCAGCAGTGAAGCGGAAGCCCCAAGCTCCTATAATTCACCCCTCCACTTT.

The chain couples TRBV10-3 to TRBJ1-2; no definite D call. The CDR3 length is 13 residues. V shed 0 bases and J shed 10 bases, with 12 bases lying between them. Germline V CDR1 and CDR2: ENHRY, SYGVKD. In DNA form, the CDR3 reads TGTGCCATCAGTGAGTCTACTGCAGCAGCCTACACCTTC. Its translation: CAISESTAAAYTF.

The J gene is TRBJ2-1, the V gene TRBV10-3; D unclear. There are 13 residues in the CDR3. CDR1 is ENHRY and CDR2 is SYGVKD in the germline V gene. V lost 10 bases and J lost 4, with 14 bases in between. CDR3 coding DNA: TGTGCCACAGCGTGGGATGGGTACAATGAGCAGTTCTTC. It yields the protein CATAWDGYNEQFF.

The chain carries TRBV19 and TRBJ1-1, with a tentative D call TRBD1 (5 bases). From germline, CDR1 is LNHDA and CDR2 SQIVND (reference sequence). CDR3 size: 13 residues. V lost 7 bases and J 1 base, leaving 10 bases between the germline ends. The CDR3 DNA reads TGTGCCAGTAAATTGGGGGAGAACACTGAAGCTTTCTTT. Protein product: CASKLGENTEAFF.

This chain links TRBV7-2 with TRBJ2-3; D is unclear. Germline values: CDR1 SGHTA, CDR2 FQGNSA. This CDR3 comprises 16 residues. V gave up 1 base and J gave up 0 bases, with 11 bases separating them. The CDR3 nucleotides read TGTGCCAGCAGCTTAGTAGCTGTTGGCAGCACAGATACGCAGTATTTT. Its translation is CASSLVAVGSTDTQYF.

The CDR3 spells CASSLTGTGGTEAFF. The CDR3 DNA is TGTGCCAGCAGTCTAACCGGGACAGGGGGCACTGAAGCTTTCTTT. V gene TRBV6-5 combines with J gene TRBJ1-1, with 11 bases aligning to TRBD1. The CDR3 sequence is 15 residues long. Germline lookup yields CDR1 MNHEY and CDR2 SVGAGI. After removal of 5 bases from V and 4 bases from J, the junction contained 6 bases not matched to a gene.

This clone was counted between two and nine times. This sequence joins TRBV5-1 and TRBJ1-1; D perhaps matches TRBD1 (6 bases). V was cut by 0 bases and J by 8 bases, with 14 bases left in between. Germline CDR1 is SGHRS and CDR2 is YFSETQ. This CDR3 is 14 amino acids long. Here the CDR3 DNA reads TGCGCCAGCAGCTTGGCCGAGGGGGGGGGAGAAGCTTTCTTT. Translation gives CASSLAEGGGEAFF.

The CDR3 sequence: CASGRDSRLSYQPQHF. CDR3 DNA sequence: TGCGCCAGCGGGAGGGACTCCAGGCTATCCTATCAGCCCCAGCATTTT. The chain links TRBV5-1 to TRBJ1-5, with TRBD1 as a possible D gene (5 bases). This CDR3 comprises 16 residues. The germline V and J ends were trimmed by 7 bases and 5 bases, with 22 bases remaining between them. Germline CDR1 reads SGHRS; CDR2 reads YFSETQ. The whole variable domain, filled in from reference TRBV5-1 and TRBJ1-5, reads KAGVTQTPRYLIKTRGQQVTLSCSPISGHRSVSWYQQTPGQGLQFLFEYFSETQRNKGNFPGRFSGRQFSNSRSEMNVSTLELGDSALYLCASGRDSRLSYQPQHFGDGTRLSIL.

This clone was recorded once. This chain uses TRBV2 with TRBJ1-3; D ambiguous. The CDR3 has 16 residues. Germline lookup yields CDR1 SNHLY and CDR2 FYNNEI. V shed 3 bases and J shed 3 bases, with 15 bases lying between them. The CDR3 DNA is TGTGCCAGCAGTGATCCGAAGGAGATAATTGGAAACACCATATATTTT. This translates into CASSDPKEIIGNTIYF.

The chain couples TRBV29-1 to TRBJ2-3; no definite D call. The V and J ends lost 6 bases and 2 bases respectively, with 3 bases between them. Per germline, CDR1 SQVTM and CDR2 ANQGSEA. This CDR3 has 10 residues. CDR3 bases: TGCAGCGTGCTCACAGATACGCAGTATTTT. It yields the protein CSVLTDTQYF.

The rearrangement uses TRBV27 and TRBJ2-7, with 11 bases lining up with TRBD1. The J segment lost 3 bases and the V segment lost 6 bases, leaving 4 bases of the junction unmatched. The length of the CDR3 is 14 residues. Looked up from germline, CDR1 is MNHEY and CDR2 is SMNVEV (reference sequence). CDR3 nucleotide sequence: TGTGCCAGCAGCCGGGACAGGGGGAACTACGAGCAGTACTTC. This codes for CASSRDRGNYEQYF.

This clone was recorded only once. V gene TRBV6-1 combines with J gene TRBJ2-7; no definite D call. This CDR3 is built from 12 residues. Trimming removed 4 bases from V and 3 bases from J, with 7 bases in between. Germline V gene sequence: CDR1 MNHNS, CDR2 SASEGT. The CDR3 loop reads CASSGVVYEQYF. The CDR3 DNA is TGTGCCAGCAGTGGGGTGGTCTACGAGCAGTACTTC.

V usage is TRBV15 and J usage is TRBJ2-7, with 7 bases that match TRBD2. CDR1 and CDR2 (germline): LNHNV, YYDKDF (reference sequence). This CDR3 spans 14 amino acids. V lost 0 bases to trimming and J lost 9 bases; unmatched junction nucleotides: 8. The CDR3 spells CATSRDLREVAQYF. The CDR3 DNA is TGTGCCACCAGCAGAGATCTTCGGGAGGTTGCGCAGTACTTC.

A few counts support this clone. The rearrangement joins TRBV29-1 to TRBJ1-1; D ambiguous. The germline V gene has CDR1 SQVTM and CDR2 ANQGSEA. Trimming pared 8 bases from V and 2 bases from J, leaving 9 bases between. The CDR3 is made up of 11 amino acids. CDR3 residues: CSMTRNTEAFF. CDR3 nucleotides: TGCAGCATGACACGAAACACTGAAGCTTTCTTT.

This chain connects TRBV4-1 to TRBJ2-7; D tentatively reads TRBD1 or TRBD2 (6 bases each). Trimming stripped 0 bases from V and 2 bases from J, with 14 bases between. Germline CDR1 is MGHRA and CDR2 is YSYEKL. This CDR3 spans 16 amino acids. CDR3 bases: TGCGCCAGCAGCCAAGATCGTGGCGGGACACCCTACGAGCAGTACTTC. Its translation: CASSQDRGGTPYEQYF.

The V and J genes are TRBV6-5 and TRBJ2-7, with D possibly being TRBD1 or TRBD2 (5 bases each). Germline lookup yields CDR1 MNHEY and CDR2 SVGAGI. V lost 8 bases and J lost 6, with 20 bases in between. This CDR3 comprises 14 residues. CDR3 sequence reads: CASSSWGSGGEQYF. The CDR3 coding sequence is TGTGCCAGCTCCTCGTGGGGGTCTGGGGGCGAGCAGTACTTC.